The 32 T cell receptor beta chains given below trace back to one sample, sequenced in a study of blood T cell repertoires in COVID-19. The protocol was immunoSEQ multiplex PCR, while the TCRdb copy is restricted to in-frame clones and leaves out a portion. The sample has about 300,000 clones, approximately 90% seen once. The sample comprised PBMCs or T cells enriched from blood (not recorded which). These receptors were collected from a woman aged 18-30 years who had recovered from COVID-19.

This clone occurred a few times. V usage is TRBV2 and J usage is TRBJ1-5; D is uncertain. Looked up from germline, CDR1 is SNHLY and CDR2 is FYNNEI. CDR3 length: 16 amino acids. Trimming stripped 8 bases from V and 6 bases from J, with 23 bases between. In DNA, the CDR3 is TGTGCCAGCCTTGTCTACAGAGTTTTTTATTGTCAGCCCCAGCATTTT. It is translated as CASLVYRVFYCQPQHF.

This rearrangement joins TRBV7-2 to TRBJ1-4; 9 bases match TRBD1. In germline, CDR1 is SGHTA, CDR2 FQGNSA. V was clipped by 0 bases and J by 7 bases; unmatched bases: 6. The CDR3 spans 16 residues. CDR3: CASSLAPGTGREKLFF. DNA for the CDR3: TGTGCCAGCAGCTTAGCGCCGGGGACAGGGCGTGAAAAACTGTTTTTT.

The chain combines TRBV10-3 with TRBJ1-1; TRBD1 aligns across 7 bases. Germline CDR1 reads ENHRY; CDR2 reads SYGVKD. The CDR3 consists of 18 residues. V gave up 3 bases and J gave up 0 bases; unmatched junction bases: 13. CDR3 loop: CAISEETDRLSLNTEAFF. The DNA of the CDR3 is TGTGCCATCAGTGAAGAAACGGACAGGCTTTCCCTGAACACTGAAGCTTTCTTT.

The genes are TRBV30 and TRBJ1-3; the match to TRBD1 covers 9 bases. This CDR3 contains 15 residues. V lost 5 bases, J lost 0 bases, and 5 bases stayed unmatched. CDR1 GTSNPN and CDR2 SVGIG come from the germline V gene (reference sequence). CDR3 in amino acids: CAWGTGTFSGNTIYF. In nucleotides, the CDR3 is TGTGCCTGGGGGACAGGGACGTTCTCTGGAAACACCATATATTTT.

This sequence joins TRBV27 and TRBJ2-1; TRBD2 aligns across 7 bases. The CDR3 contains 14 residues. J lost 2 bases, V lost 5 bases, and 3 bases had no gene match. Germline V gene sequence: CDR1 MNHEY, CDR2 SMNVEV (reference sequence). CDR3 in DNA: TGTGCCAGCAGTCTAGCGGCGACCTACAATGAGCAGTTCTTC. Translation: CASSLAATYNEQFF.

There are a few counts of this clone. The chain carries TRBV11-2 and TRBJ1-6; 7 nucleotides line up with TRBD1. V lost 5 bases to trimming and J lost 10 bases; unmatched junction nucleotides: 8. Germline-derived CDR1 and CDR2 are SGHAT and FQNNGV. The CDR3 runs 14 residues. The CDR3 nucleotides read TGTGCCAGCAGCGCCGACAGGGACGGGTCACCCCTCCACTTT. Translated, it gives CASSADRDGSPLHF.

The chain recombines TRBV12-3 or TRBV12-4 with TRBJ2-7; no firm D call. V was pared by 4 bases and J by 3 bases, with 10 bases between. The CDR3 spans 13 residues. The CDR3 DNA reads TGTGCCAGCAGTTCGACGCGAGGCTACGAGCAGTACTTC. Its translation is CASSSTRGYEQYF.

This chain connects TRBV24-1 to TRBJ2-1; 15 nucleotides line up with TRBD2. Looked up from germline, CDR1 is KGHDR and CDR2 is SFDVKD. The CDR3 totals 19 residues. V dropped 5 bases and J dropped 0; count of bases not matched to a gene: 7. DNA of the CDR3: TGTGCCACCAGTGGGATGGGACTAGCGGGAGGAGCCTCCTACAATGAGCAGTTCTTC. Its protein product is CATSGMGLAGGASYNEQFF.

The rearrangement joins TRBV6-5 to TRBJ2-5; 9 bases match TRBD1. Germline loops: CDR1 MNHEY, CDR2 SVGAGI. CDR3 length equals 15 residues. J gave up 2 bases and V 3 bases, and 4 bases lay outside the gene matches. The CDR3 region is CASSYPGTGQETQYF. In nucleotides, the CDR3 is TGTGCCAGCAGTTATCCCGGGACAGGGCAAGAGACCCAGTACTTC.

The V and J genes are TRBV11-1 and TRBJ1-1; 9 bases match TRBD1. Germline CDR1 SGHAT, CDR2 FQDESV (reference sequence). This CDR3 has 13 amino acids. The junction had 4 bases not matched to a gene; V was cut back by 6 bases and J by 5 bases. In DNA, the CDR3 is TGTGCCAGCAGGGGGACAGGGAGGACTGAAGCTTTCTTT. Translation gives CASRGTGRTEAFF.

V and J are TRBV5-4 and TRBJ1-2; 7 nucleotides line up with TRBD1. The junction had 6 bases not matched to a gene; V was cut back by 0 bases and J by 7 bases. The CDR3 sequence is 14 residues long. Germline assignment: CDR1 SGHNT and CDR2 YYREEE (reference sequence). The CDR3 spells CASSLDRGRGGYTF. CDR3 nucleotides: TGTGCCAGCAGCTTGGACAGGGGCAGGGGTGGCTACACCTTC.

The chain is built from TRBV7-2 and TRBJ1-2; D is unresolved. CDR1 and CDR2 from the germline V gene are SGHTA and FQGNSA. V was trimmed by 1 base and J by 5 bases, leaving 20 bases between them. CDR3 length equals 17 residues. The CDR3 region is CASSLGWGGEVSYGYTF. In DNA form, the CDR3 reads TGTGCCAGCAGCTTAGGTTGGGGAGGCGAGGTGTCATATGGCTACACCTTC.

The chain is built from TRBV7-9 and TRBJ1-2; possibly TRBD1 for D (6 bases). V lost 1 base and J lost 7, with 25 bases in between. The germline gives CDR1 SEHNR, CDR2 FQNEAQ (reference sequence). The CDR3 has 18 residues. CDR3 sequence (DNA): TGTGCCAGCAGCTTAGGCTCATTGGGGGGGCCGAGGTTTGGTGGCTACACCTTC. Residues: CASSLGSLGGPRFGGYTF.

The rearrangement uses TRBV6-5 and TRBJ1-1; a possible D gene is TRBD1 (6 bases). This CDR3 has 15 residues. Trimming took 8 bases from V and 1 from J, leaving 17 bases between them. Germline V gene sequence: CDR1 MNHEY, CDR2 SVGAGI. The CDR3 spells CASERSRGGNTEAFF. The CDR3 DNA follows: TGTGCCAGCGAACGATCCAGGGGTGGGAACACTGAAGCTTTCTTT.

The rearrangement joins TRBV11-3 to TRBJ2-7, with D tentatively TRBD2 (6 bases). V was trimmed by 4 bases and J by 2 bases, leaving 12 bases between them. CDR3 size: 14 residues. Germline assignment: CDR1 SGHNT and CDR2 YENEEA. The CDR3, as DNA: TGTGCCAGCAGCTGGGGAGGAGGAGCCTACGAGCAGTACTTC. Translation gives CASSWGGGAYEQYF.

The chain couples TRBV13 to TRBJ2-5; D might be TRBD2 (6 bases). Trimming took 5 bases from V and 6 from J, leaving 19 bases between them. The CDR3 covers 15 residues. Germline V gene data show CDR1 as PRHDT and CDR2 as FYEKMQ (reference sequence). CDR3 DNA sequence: TGTGCCAGCAGCCTCGGTGGGCCTGGGGGGAAGACCCAGTACTTC. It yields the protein CASSLGGPGGKTQYF.

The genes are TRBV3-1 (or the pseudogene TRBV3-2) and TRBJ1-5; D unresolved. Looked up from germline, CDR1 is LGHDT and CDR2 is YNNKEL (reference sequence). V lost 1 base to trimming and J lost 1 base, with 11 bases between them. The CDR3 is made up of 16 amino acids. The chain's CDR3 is CASSQAGAGSNQPQHF. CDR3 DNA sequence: TGTGCCAGCAGCCAAGCTGGTGCGGGGAGCAATCAGCCCCAGCATTTT.

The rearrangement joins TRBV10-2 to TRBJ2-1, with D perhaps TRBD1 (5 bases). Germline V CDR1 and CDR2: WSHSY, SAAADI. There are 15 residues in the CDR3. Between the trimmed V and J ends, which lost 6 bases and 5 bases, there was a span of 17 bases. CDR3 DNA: TGCGCCAGCAGCGCCTCAAGGGGCCGAAACAATGAGCAGTTCTTC. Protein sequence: CASSASRGRNNEQFF.

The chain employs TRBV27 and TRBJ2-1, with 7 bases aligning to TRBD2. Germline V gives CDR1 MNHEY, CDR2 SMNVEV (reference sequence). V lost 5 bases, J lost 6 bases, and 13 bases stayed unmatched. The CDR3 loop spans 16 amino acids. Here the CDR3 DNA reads TGTGCCAGCAGTCCCTTGGCGGGAGTGAGGGCCAATGAGCAGTTCTTC. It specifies CASSPLAGVRANEQFF.

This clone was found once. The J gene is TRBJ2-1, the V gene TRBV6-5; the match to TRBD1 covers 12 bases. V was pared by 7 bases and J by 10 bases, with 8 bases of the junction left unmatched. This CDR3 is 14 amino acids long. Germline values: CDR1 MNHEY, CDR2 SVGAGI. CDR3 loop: CASIAGQGAREQFF. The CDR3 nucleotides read TGTGCCAGCATCGCGGGACAGGGGGCTCGGGAGCAGTTCTTC.

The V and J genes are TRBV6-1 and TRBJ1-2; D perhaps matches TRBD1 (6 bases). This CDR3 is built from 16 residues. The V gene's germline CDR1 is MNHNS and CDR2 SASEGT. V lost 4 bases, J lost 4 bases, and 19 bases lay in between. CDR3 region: CASSGGLGLSTYGYTF. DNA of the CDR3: TGTGCCAGCAGTGGGGGGCTGGGTCTTTCCACCTATGGCTACACCTTC.

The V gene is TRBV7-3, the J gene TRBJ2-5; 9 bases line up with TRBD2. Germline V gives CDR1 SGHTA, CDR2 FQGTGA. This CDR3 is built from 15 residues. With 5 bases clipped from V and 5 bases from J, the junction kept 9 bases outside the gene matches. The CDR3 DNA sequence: TGTGCCAGCAGCCCCCTTAGCGGGAGAGTCGAGACCCAGTACTTC. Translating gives CASSPLSGRVETQYF.

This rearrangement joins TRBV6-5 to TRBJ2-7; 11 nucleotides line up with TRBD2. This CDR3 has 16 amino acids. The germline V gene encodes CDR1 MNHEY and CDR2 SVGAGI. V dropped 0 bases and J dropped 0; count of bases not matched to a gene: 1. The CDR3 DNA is TGTGCCAGCAGTTACTCGGGACTAGCGGTCTCCTACGAGCAGTACTTC. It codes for CASSYSGLAVSYEQYF.

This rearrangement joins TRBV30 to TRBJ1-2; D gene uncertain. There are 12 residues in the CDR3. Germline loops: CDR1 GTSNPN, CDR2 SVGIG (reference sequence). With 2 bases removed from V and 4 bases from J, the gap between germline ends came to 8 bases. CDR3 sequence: CAWSWQVYGYTF. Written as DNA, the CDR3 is TGTGCCTGGAGTTGGCAGGTCTATGGCTACACCTTC.

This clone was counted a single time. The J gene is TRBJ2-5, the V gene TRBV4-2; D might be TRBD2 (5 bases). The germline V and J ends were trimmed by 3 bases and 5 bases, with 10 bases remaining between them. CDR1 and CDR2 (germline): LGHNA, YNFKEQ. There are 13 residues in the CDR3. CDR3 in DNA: TGTGCCAGCAGCCAGGGAGTGTGGGAGACCCAGTACTTC. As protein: CASSQGVWETQYF.

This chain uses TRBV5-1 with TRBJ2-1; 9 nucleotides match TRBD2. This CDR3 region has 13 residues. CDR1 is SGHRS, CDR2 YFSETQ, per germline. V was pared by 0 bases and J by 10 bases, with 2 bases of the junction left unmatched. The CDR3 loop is CASSLESGGEQFF. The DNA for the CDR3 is TGCGCCAGCAGCTTGGAGAGCGGGGGGGAGCAGTTCTTC.

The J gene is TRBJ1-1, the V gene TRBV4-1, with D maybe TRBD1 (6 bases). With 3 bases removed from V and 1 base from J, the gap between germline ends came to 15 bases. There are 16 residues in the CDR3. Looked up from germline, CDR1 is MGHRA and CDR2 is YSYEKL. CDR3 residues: CASSQVAGTPNTEAFF. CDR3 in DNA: TGCGCCAGCAGCCAGGTAGCCGGGACACCGAACACTGAAGCTTTCTTT.

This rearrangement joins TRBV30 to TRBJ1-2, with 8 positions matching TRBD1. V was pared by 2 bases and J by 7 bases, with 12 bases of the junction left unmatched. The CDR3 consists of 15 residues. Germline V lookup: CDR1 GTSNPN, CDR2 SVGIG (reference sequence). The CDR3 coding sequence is TGTGCCTGGAGTCCTACTCAGGGGGCGCGTAGTGGCTACACCTTC. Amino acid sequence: CAWSPTQGARSGYTF.

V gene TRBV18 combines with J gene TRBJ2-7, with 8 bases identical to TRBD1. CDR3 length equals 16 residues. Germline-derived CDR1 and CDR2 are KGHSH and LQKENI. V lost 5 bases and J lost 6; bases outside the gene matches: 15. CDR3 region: CASSFAPTTGEIEQYF. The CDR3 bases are TGTGCCAGCTCATTCGCACCGACGACAGGGGAGATCGAGCAGTACTTC. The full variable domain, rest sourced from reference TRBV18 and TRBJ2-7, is NAGVMQNPRHLVRRRGQEARLRCSPMKGHSHVYWYRQLPEEGLKFMVYLQKENIIDESGMPKERFSAEFPKEGPSILRIQQVVRGDSAAYFCASSFAPTTGEIEQYFGPGTRLTVT.

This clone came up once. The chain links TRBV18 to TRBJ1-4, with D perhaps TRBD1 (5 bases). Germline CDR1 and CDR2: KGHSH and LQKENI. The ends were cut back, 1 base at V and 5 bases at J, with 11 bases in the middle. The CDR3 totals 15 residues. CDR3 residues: CASSPLDGGNEKLFF. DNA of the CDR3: TGTGCCAGCTCACCACTTGACGGGGGGAATGAAAAACTGTTTTTT.

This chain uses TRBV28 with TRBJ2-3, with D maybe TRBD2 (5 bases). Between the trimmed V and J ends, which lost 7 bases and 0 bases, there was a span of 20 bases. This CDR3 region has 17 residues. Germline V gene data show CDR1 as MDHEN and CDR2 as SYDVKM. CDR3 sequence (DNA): TGTGCCAGCATCCCCGATTCAGGAGGACCTAGCACAGATACGCAGTATTTT. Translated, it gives CASIPDSGGPSTDTQYF. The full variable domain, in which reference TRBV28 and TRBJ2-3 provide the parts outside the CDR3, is DVKVTQSSRYLVKRTGEKVFLECVQDMDHENMFWYRQDPGLGLRLIYFSYDVKMKEKGDIPEGYSVSREKKERFSLILESASTNQTSMYLCASIPDSGGPSTDTQYFGPGTRLTVL.

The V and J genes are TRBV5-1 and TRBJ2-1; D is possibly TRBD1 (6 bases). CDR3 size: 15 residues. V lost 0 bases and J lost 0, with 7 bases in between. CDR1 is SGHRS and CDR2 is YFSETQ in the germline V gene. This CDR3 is CASSLETGSYNEQFF. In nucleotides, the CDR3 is TGCGCCAGCAGCTTGGAGACAGGCTCCTACAATGAGCAGTTCTTC.